In its sample, the clone carrying this TCR beta chain was seen once. Its antigen is unidentified. This record belongs to a study of OX40 agonist ivuxolimab in advanced cancers. Study results and limitations: Undetermined was the antigen specificity of the expanded peripheral T cells.

With 5 bases clipped from V and 4 bases from J, the junction kept 15 bases outside the gene matches. Germline CDR1 is SEHNR and CDR2 is FQNEAQ (reference sequence). The CDR3 has 18 amino acids. Only in-frame clones appear in the TCRdb table, and some are missing; sequencing was by immunoSEQ multiplex PCR. The table lists about 70,000 clones, 75% to 85% of them singletons. The gene calls are TRBV7-9 and TRBJ1-2, with 11 bases lining up with TRBD1. The sample consisted of CD4+ or CD8+ T cells sorted from blood, taken in a trial of the OX40 agonist ivuxolimab. The TCR comes from an adult with an advanced solid tumor such as melanoma, head and neck, liver or kidney cancer. CDR3 residues: CASSPHRGQGATTYGYTF. In DNA, the CDR3 is TGTGCCAGCAGCCCCCACAGAGGACAGGGGGCGACCACCTATGGCTACACCTTC.